This T cell receptor beta chain comes out of a study of tumor-infiltrating lymphocytes in primary liver carcinoma. Across the study: Staging of the tumors gave T1-T3 N0M0, with widths of roughly 4.2 to 11 cm.

This CDR3 has 13 residues. Germline V gene lookup returns CDR1 PRHDT and CDR2 FYEKMQ (reference sequence). Regarding this clonotype: A much larger clone differs by one base, so this may be a read error.

Germline DNA was also extracted, with blood RNA taken from unsorted whole blood. With around 490 ng total RNA as template and a constant-region primer, TCR beta cDNA was made. The TCR beta library was amplified through three nested multiplex PCR rounds in a modified ARM-PCR procedure. TRBV1-TRBV30 forward primers and a C-beta reverse primer were used in the first two PCR rounds, which each ran for about 9 cycles. TCRdb called the multiplex PCR reads again in MiXCR, with one record for every CDR3 protein. The table has about 310,000 distinct CDR3 sequences, 50% to 60% seen once. The TCR originated in a woman aged 25 to 39 with primary liver carcinoma and hepatitis B virus infection. Sequenced material: peripheral blood. The gene calls are TRBV13 and TRBJ2-7, with a tentative D call TRBD1 (5 bases). The J call is doubtful: the DNA matches TRBJ2-1 better. CDR3 in DNA: TGTGCCAGCAGCAGGGGCAGGGTGGACGAGCAGTTCTTC. Translated, it gives CASSRGRVDEQFF.